The entry that follows covers one TCR beta chain sequence. Germline V lookup: CDR1 MNHEY, CDR2 SVGAGI. The CDR3 runs 14 residues. Trimming cost V 2 bases and J 3 bases, with 11 bases left between them. This specimen belongs to a study of PD-1 blockade in classical Hodgkin lymphoma. Repertoires were generated with immunoSEQ multiplex PCR, while TCRdb's copy carries only in-frame clones and drops some. The table records about 13,000 clones, around four fifths of them present only once. Each patient experienced a relapse that followed autologous stem cell transplantation, and brentuximab vedotin exposure varied.

Here the sequenced sample was peripheral blood mononuclear cells (PBMCs), taken at baseline. This TCR came from a human donor with classical Hodgkin lymphoma. The chain is built from TRBV6-5 and TRBJ2-7; TRBD1 is a possible D gene (5 bases). CDR3 sequence (DNA): TGTGCCAGCAGTTACCTCTCAGGGATCTACGAGCAGTACTTC. Translated, it gives CASSYLSGIYEQYF.